These 23 T cell receptor beta chains were all obtained from the same sample, sequenced in a study of cytomegalovirus exposure and HLA in healthy donors. 60 Vbeta and 13 Jbeta primers were used in PCR. Libraries were prepared by immunoSEQ multiplex PCR; TCRdb keeps only in-frame clonotypes and omits some of them. The sample holds 150,000 to 200,000 clones, roughly 76% seen once. Sequenced input: PBMCs. The receptors here all came from a woman between 45 and 60 years old in good health and CMV-seronegative.

The V gene is TRBV9, the J gene TRBJ1-4; D possibly corresponds to TRBD1 (5 bases). Between the trimmed V and J ends, which lost 3 bases and 8 bases, there was a span of 11 bases. Germline V gene sequence: CDR1 SGDLS, CDR2 YYNGEE. This CDR3 is built from 13 residues. Written as DNA, the CDR3 is TGTGCCAGCAGCGCTGGGGGGATGGAAAAACTGTTTTTT. Amino acid sequence: CASSAGGMEKLFF.

This chain connects TRBV2 to TRBJ1-6; 7 nucleotides agree with TRBD1. This CDR3 has 16 residues. Germline lookup yields CDR1 SNHLY and CDR2 FYNNEI. With 5 bases clipped from V and 4 bases from J, the junction kept 8 bases outside the gene matches. This CDR3 is CASSSSGTEYNSPLHF. The CDR3 nucleotides read TGTGCCAGCAGTTCCTCCGGGACAGAGTATAATTCACCCCTCCACTTT. The whole variable domain, remainder taken from reference TRBV2 and TRBJ1-6, is EPEVTQTPSHQVTQMGQEVILRCVPISNHLYFYWYRQILGQKVEFLVSFYNNEISEKSEIFDDQFSVERPDGSNFTLKIRSTKLEDSAMYFCASSSSGTEYNSPLHFGNGTRLTVT.

The rearrangement links TRBV30 to TRBJ2-7; 7 nucleotides align to TRBD1. The CDR3 totals 14 residues. CDR1 and CDR2 from the germline V gene are GTSNPN and SVGIG (reference sequence). With 1 base clipped from V and 5 bases from J, the junction kept 8 bases outside the gene matches. CDR3 in DNA: TGTGCCTGGAGTGCTACAGGGGTTAGCGACGAGCAGTACTTC. Protein product: CAWSATGVSDEQYF.

This clone was seen only once. V and J are TRBV6-4 and TRBJ1-4, with TRBD1 identical over 9 bases. In germline, CDR1 is MRHNA, CDR2 SNTAGT. V lost 10 bases and J lost 13; bases outside the gene matches: 13. The CDR3 runs to 13 residues. The CDR3 DNA reads as TGTGCCACCCAAGGACAGGGGAGGGGAGGACTGTTTTTT. This sequence encodes CATQGQGRGGLFF.

V gene TRBV5-6 combines with J gene TRBJ2-5; TRBD1 aligns across 7 bases. J gave up 5 bases and V 2 bases, and 6 bases lay outside the gene matches. This CDR3 spans 14 amino acids. CDR1 and CDR2 from the germline V gene are SGHDT and YYEEEE. This CDR3 is CASSLGTASETQYF. Here the CDR3 DNA reads TGTGCCAGCAGCTTAGGGACAGCAAGCGAGACCCAGTACTTC. The full variable domain, with the rest looked up from reference TRBV5-6 and TRBJ2-5, is DAGVTQSPTHLIKTRGQQVTLRCSPKSGHDTVSWYQQALGQGPQFIFQYYEEEERQRGNFPDRFSGHQFPNYSSELNVNALLLGDSALYLCASSLGTASETQYFGPGTRLLVL.

The rearrangement links TRBV7-2 to TRBJ1-4; 9 nucleotides align to TRBD1. Germline V CDR1 and CDR2: SGHTA, FQGNSA. V lost 5 bases, J lost 7 bases, and 17 bases stayed unmatched. The CDR3 has 18 residues. The CDR3 is CASSHSGQGFSIGEKLFF. Here the CDR3 DNA reads TGTGCCAGCAGCCACTCCGGACAGGGGTTTTCAATTGGTGAAAAACTGTTTTTT.

The chain couples TRBV5-1 to TRBJ2-1, with 11 bases aligning to TRBD2. Germline-derived CDR1 and CDR2 are SGHRS and YFSETQ. The J segment lost 2 bases and the V segment lost 3 bases, leaving 4 bases of the junction unmatched. The CDR3 is made up of 16 amino acids. CDR3 DNA sequence: TGCGCCAGCAGCTACCTAGCGGGGGGTCCCTACAATGAGCAGTTCTTC. This codes for CASSYLAGGPYNEQFF. The full variable domain, completed using reference TRBV5-1 and TRBJ2-1, is KAGVTQTPRYLIKTRGQQVTLSCSPISGHRSVSWYQQTPGQGLQFLFEYFSETQRNKGNFPGRFSGRQFSNSRSEMNVSTLELGDSALYLCASSYLAGGPYNEQFFGPGTRLTVL.

The V and J genes are TRBV6-6 and TRBJ2-3; TRBD2 matches 11 bases. Looked up from germline, CDR1 is MNHNY and CDR2 is SVGAGI (reference sequence). CDR3 size: 13 residues. Trimming removed 4 bases from V and 14 bases from J; junction bases left unmatched: 8. In nucleotides, the CDR3 is TGTGCCAGCAGTTCTTTTAGCGGGGGGGTTCCGTATTTT. Translation: CASSSFSGGVPYF.

The CDR3 nucleotides read TGTGCCAGTCACAGGGGAGGTGGTGAAAAACTGTTTTTT. This sequence encodes CASHRGGGEKLFF. V and J are TRBV19 and TRBJ1-4; 7 nucleotides match TRBD1. Looked up from germline, CDR1 is LNHDA and CDR2 is SQIVND (reference sequence). The CDR3 consists of 13 residues. V shed 8 bases, J shed 7 bases, and the junction held 7 bases outside the gene matches.

This CDR3 is CASSQQGFSYEQYF. The CDR3 DNA follows: TGTGCCAGCAGCCAGCAGGGATTCTCCTACGAGCAGTACTTC. This chain connects TRBV7-2 to TRBJ2-7; tentative D call: TRBD1 (5 bases). Per germline, CDR1 SGHTA and CDR2 FQGNSA. The CDR3 contains 14 residues. Trimming shortened V by 5 bases and J by 0 bases, and 11 bases separated the two germline ends.

The V call is TRBV18, the J call TRBJ2-7, with 8 bases lining up with TRBD1. CDR1 is KGHSH, CDR2 LQKENI, per germline. The V and J ends lost 1 base and 6 bases, in that order; junction bases with no gene match: 2. This CDR3 comprises 13 residues. CDR3 sequence reads: CASSPRDRGEQYF. CDR3 sequence (DNA): TGTGCCAGCTCACCACGAGACAGGGGCGAGCAGTACTTC.

The rearrangement uses TRBV5-8 and TRBJ1-2; tentative D call: TRBD1 (5 bases). Trimming left V 1 base short and J 7 bases short, with 8 bases between. This CDR3 is built from 12 residues. Germline V gives CDR1 SGHTS, CDR2 YDEGEE. In nucleotides, the CDR3 is TGTGCCAGCAGCTTGAACAGGATTGGCTACACCTTC. Its protein is CASSLNRIGYTF. Supplemented by reference TRBV5-8 and TRBJ1-2, the full variable domain reads EAGVTQSPTHLIKTRGQQATLRCSPISGHTSVYWYQQALGLGLQFLLWYDEGEERNRGNFPPRFSGRQFPNYSSELNVNALELEDSALYLCASSLNRIGYTFGSGTRLTVV.

The chain links TRBV5-6 to TRBJ2-1; D gene ambiguous. The CDR3 runs to 16 residues. Trimming shortened V by 3 bases and J by 8 bases, and 21 bases separated the two germline ends. Looked up from germline, CDR1 is SGHDT and CDR2 is YYEEEE. The CDR3 loop is CASSYLMERRFDEQFF. Here the CDR3 DNA reads TGTGCCAGCAGCTATCTAATGGAGCGTAGATTCGATGAGCAGTTCTTC.

The J gene is TRBJ2-5, the V gene TRBV2, with TRBD2 matching 7 bases. Losses at the gene ends were 6 bases for V and 5 bases for J; bases not matched to a gene: 9. This CDR3 is built from 14 residues. CDR1 SNHLY and CDR2 FYNNEI come from the germline V gene. The CDR3 is CASSQSRGGETQYF. The CDR3 coding sequence is TGTGCCAGCAGCCAGAGTAGGGGAGGGGAGACCCAGTACTTC.

This sequence joins TRBV21-1 and TRBJ2-7; TRBD1, the D gene given by the table, was not confirmed from the DNA. TRBV21-1 is labeled a pseudogene. This CDR3 comprises 12 residues. CDR3 loop: CASSRQGYEQYF. In DNA form, the CDR3 reads TGTGCCAGCAGCAGACAGGGCTACGAGCAGTACTTC.

The chain has TRBV4-1 and TRBJ1-1; D not resolved. The CDR3 length is 13 residues. The V end was cut by 5 bases, the J end by 7 bases, with 14 bases between. Germline V CDR1 and CDR2: MGHRA, YSYEKL. The CDR3 protein is CASSGGRTVEAFF. The CDR3 region has the DNA TGCGCCAGCAGCGGAGGCCGGACGGTTGAAGCTTTCTTT.

This clone was observed a few times. This chain uses TRBV2 with TRBJ2-7; 8 nucleotides agree with TRBD1. Germline trimming cut 10 bases from V and 2 bases from J; bases unmatched to any gene: 7. This CDR3 has 13 residues. Germline V lookup: CDR1 SNHLY, CDR2 FYNNEI. The CDR3 here is CATGTGGAYEQYF. CDR3 nucleotides: TGTGCCACTGGGACAGGCGGTGCCTACGAGCAGTACTTC.

The chain combines TRBV10-2 with TRBJ2-7, with D maybe TRBD1 (6 bases). This CDR3 spans 19 amino acids. V was cut by 4 bases and J by 4 bases, with 29 bases left in between. CDR1 and CDR2 from the germline V gene are WSHSY and SAAADI. DNA for the CDR3: TGCGCCAGCAGTGCTGGGACACCCTCGTTCCCCTTGAAAGGTTACGAGCAGTACTTC. This sequence encodes CASSAGTPSFPLKGYEQYF.

This chain joins TRBV4-3 and TRBJ2-6, with a tentative D call TRBD1 (5 bases). Per germline, CDR1 LGHNA and CDR2 YSLEER. This CDR3 is built from 17 residues. The germline V and J ends were trimmed by 0 bases and 4 bases, with 13 bases remaining between them. The CDR3 loop is CASSQDNRPLGANVLTF. CDR3 nucleotide sequence: TGCGCCAGCAGCCAAGACAACAGGCCTTTGGGGGCCAACGTCCTGACTTTC.

The chain uses TRBV14 and TRBJ2-3; 9 nucleotides agree with TRBD1. Germline CDR1 SGHDN, CDR2 FVKESK. This CDR3 contains 15 residues. V gave up 1 base and J gave up 4 bases; unmatched junction bases: 3. The CDR3 DNA is TGTGCCAGCAGCCAAGCGGACAGGGGTGCAGATACGCAGTATTTT. It yields the protein CASSQADRGADTQYF.

The V gene is TRBV5-8, the J gene TRBJ2-7; D perhaps matches TRBD1 (5 bases). CDR1 is SGHTS and CDR2 is YDEGEE in the germline V gene. The CDR3 covers 15 residues. V was trimmed by 0 bases and J by 5 bases, leaving 15 bases between them. The CDR3 DNA follows: TGTGCCAGCAGCTTGGCCTGGACATCTCGGGACGAGCAGTACTTC. Its protein product is CASSLAWTSRDEQYF. Combining the CDR3 with reference TRBV5-8 and TRBJ2-7 gives the whole variable domain EAGVTQSPTHLIKTRGQQATLRCSPISGHTSVYWYQQALGLGLQFLLWYDEGEERNRGNFPPRFSGRQFPNYSSELNVNALELEDSALYLCASSLAWTSRDEQYFGPGTRLTVT.

The chain links TRBV9 to TRBJ2-4, with TRBD2 identical over 7 bases. Germline CDR1 SGDLS, CDR2 YYNGEE. The CDR3 runs 11 residues. The junction had 3 bases not matched to a gene; V was cut back by 8 bases and J by 7 bases. In nucleotides, the CDR3 is TGTGCCAGTGGGGAGGGGAACATTCAGTACTTC. The encoded protein is CASGEGNIQYF.

In DNA, the CDR3 is TGTGCCAGCAGTGGCAGGGGGCTTTCCCCCTACGAGCAGTACTTC. This encodes CASSGRGLSPYEQYF. The chain combines TRBV28 with TRBJ2-5; 8 nucleotides match TRBD1. The end of the DNA is better explained by TRBJ2-7, so the J call may be wrong. The germline V gene has CDR1 MDHEN and CDR2 SYDVKM. This CDR3 region has 15 residues.